Listed below are T cell receptor beta chains from one sample, sequenced in a study of blood T cell repertoires in COVID-19. Clones were read by immunoSEQ multiplex PCR, and TCRdb kept only the in-frame ones, dropping some. The table lists about 7,800 clones, around 88% of them singletons. Source material: peripheral blood. These receptors were obtained from a woman aged 60 to 75 with active COVID-19. The CDR3 runs from the conserved cysteine through the conserved F or W. The D gene is left open where the match is weak. Not every row has a clone size; where given, it reads once, few, many or a size class.

>TRBV27|.|TRBJ1-2|.
CASSFGDLLGYTF
TGTGCCAGCAGTTTCGGGGACTTATTGGGCTACACCTTC
>TRBV5-4|TRBD2|TRBJ2-2|.
CASSREVGNTGELFF
TGTGCCAGCAGCCGGGAGGTCGGGAACACCGGGGAGCTGTTTTTT
>TRBV19|.|TRBJ1-1|.
CASRDTENTEAFF
TGTGCCAGTCGCGATACAGAGAACACTGAAGCTTTCTTT
>TRBV5-1|.|TRBJ2-1|.
CASSLFGHSSSYNEQFF
TGCGCCAGCAGCTTGTTTGGTCATTCGAGCTCCTACAATGAGCAGTTCTTC
>TRBV19|.|TRBJ1-3|.
CASSTTMSSGNTIYF
TGTGCCAGTAGTACCACCATGAGCTCTGGAAACACCATATATTTT
>TRBV18|.|TRBJ2-3|.
CASSPTAYPTDTQYF
TGTGCCAGCTCACCTACAGCCTACCCCACAGATACGCAGTATTTT
>TRBV9|TRBD2|TRBJ2-1|.
CASSVGALNSGGANEQFF
TGTGCCAGCAGCGTAGGGGCCCTCAATAGCGGGGGGGCGAATGAGCAGTTCTTC
>TRBV21-1|.|TRBJ2-7|.
CASSKPAGMGYEQYF
TGTGCCAGCAGCAAGCCAGCGGGGATGGGATACGAGCAGTACTTC
>TRBV11-2|.|TRBJ1-2|.
CASSLGGTNYGYTF
TGTGCCAGCAGCTTAGGCGGGACTAACTATGGCTACACCTTC
>TRBV14|.|TRBJ1-2|.
CASSPLGGADYGYTF
TGTGCCAGCAGCCCCCTGGGGGGGGCGGACTATGGCTACACCTTC
>TRBV4-3|.|TRBJ2-2|.
CASSWGGVGGDTGELFF
TGCGCCAGCAGCTGGGGAGGCGTAGGGGGCGACACCGGGGAGCTGTTTTTT
>TRBV3-1/TRBV3-2|TRBD2|TRBJ2-7|.
CASSSGGGKGYEQYF
TGTGCCAGCAGCTCCGGGGGAGGGAAGGGCTACGAGCAGTACTTC
>TRBV6-5|TRBD1|TRBJ2-7|.
CASTSGTASTEQYF
TGTGCCAGCACCTCCGGGACAGCTTCCACCGAGCAGTACTTC
>TRBV24-1|.|TRBJ2-5|.
CATGGPGVETQYF
TGTGCCACCGGGGGCCCCGGGGTGGAGACCCAGTACTTC
>TRBV7-2|.|TRBJ2-1|few
CASGSGRAGEQFF
TGTGCCAGCGGTTCGGGGCGAGCGGGTGAGCAGTTCTTC
>TRBV6-2/TRBV6-3|TRBD1|TRBJ1-1|.
CASSTRTGKKDTEAFF
TGTGCCAGCAGTACAAGGACAGGGAAAAAGGACACTGAAGCTTTCTTT
>TRBV7-6|.|TRBJ2-3|.
CASSLPPEGADTQYF
TGTGCCAGCAGCTTGCCCCCCGAGGGCGCAGATACGCAGTATTTT
>TRBV6-2/TRBV6-3|.|TRBJ2-4|.
CASSQRQGKNIQYF
TGTGCCAGCAGTCAGAGGCAGGGGAAAAACATTCAGTACTTC
>TRBV5-6|TRBD2|TRBJ2-7|.
CASSELAGGAYEQYF
TGTGCCAGCAGCGAATTAGCGGGGGGGGCGTACGAGCAGTACTTC
>TRBV11-2|.|TRBJ2-7|.
CASSYPGGLYSYEQYF
TGTGCCAGCAGCTATCCCGGAGGTTTATATTCCTACGAGCAGTACTTC
>TRBV7-2|TRBD1|TRBJ2-2|.
CASSSTGVRAGELFF
TGTGCCAGCAGCTCGACAGGGGTGCGAGCCGGGGAGCTGTTTTTT
>TRBV9|.|TRBJ2-7|.
CASSVGTASTEQYF
TGTGCCAGCAGCGTAGGGACAGCTTCCACCGAGCAGTACTTC
>TRBV4-1|TRBD1|TRBJ2-1|.
CASSPGTGIREQFF
TGCGCCAGCAGCCCGGGGACAGGGATAAGGGAGCAGTTCTTC
>TRBV16|.|TRBJ1-1|once
CASSPLSGTEAFF
TGTGCCAGCAGCCCCCTTTCGGGTACTGAAGCTTTCTTT
>TRBV7-2|.|TRBJ2-1|.
CASSPVGVEQFF
TGTGCCAGCAGCCCCGTAGGGGTGGAGCAGTTCTTC
>TRBV7-8|TRBD1|TRBJ1-5|.
CASSAIPTGTGSDQPQHF
TGTGCCAGCAGCGCGATACCTACCGGGACAGGGTCCGATCAGCCCCAGCATTTT
>TRBV28|.|TRBJ2-7|.
CASSHTHEQYF
TGTGCCAGCAGTCACACCCACGAGCAGTACTTC
>TRBV20-1|.|TRBJ1-4|.
CSVQSKKLFF
TGCAGTGTTCAGTCGAAAAAACTGTTTTTT
>TRBV25-1|TRBD2|TRBJ2-5|.
CASIGGGAQETQYF
TGTGCCAGCATCGGGGGAGGGGCACAAGAGACCCAGTACTTC
>TRBV4-1|.|TRBJ1-1|.
CASSPRTGNTEAFF
TGCGCCAGCAGCCCCCGGACGGGAAACACTGAAGCTTTCTTT
>TRBV7-2|.|TRBJ2-7|.
CASSPRVERYEQYF
TGTGCCAGCAGCCCCCGGGTAGAACGCTACGAGCAGTACTTC
>TRBV29-1|.|TRBJ2-7|.
CSVEDLDSYEQYF
TGCAGCGTTGAAGATCTGGACAGCTACGAGCAGTACTTC
>TRBV24-1|TRBD2|TRBJ2-1|once
CATSQAGEIDEQFF
TGTGCCACCAGTCAGGCGGGGGAAATAGATGAGCAGTTCTTC
>TRBV2|TRBD2|TRBJ2-1|.
CASSNSGGGYNEQFF
TGTGCCAGCAGTAACAGCGGGGGGGGCTACAATGAGCAGTTCTTC
>TRBV5-1|.|TRBJ2-3|.
CASNGGLPTDTQYF
TGCGCCAGCAATGGAGGGCTACCCACAGATACGCAGTATTTT
>TRBV19|TRBD1|TRBJ2-1|once
CASRVQGARNEQFF
TGTGCCAGTAGGGTACAGGGGGCAAGGAATGAGCAGTTCTTC
>TRBV4-3|.|TRBJ1-1|.
CASSQVRGATEAFF
TGCGCCAGCAGCCAAGTCCGAGGCGCGACTGAAGCTTTCTTT
>TRBV6-5|TRBD1|TRBJ2-1|.
CASKGTGGYNEQFF
TGTGCCAGCAAGGGGACAGGCGGCTACAATGAGCAGTTCTTC
>TRBV27|TRBD1|TRBJ2-7|.
CASSFLPGQVGEQYF
TGTGCCAGCAGTTTTCTTCCGGGACAGGTGGGGGAGCAGTACTTC
>TRBV20-1|.|TRBJ2-3|.
CSASPLLRGLDTQYF
TGCAGTGCTAGTCCGCTTCTGCGGGGACTAGATACGCAGTATTTT
>TRBV28|.|TRBJ2-7|.
CASTTGGGISYEQYF
TGTGCCAGCACCACCGGTGGGGGGATCTCCTACGAGCAGTACTTC
>TRBV29-1|TRBD2|TRBJ2-7|.
CSVEDWSGGTYEQYF
TGCAGCGTTGAAGATTGGAGCGGGGGGACCTACGAGCAGTACTTC
>TRBV6-2/TRBV6-3|TRBD1|TRBJ1-2|.
CASSYPTGGYGYTF
TGTGCCAGCAGTTACCCCACAGGGGGCTATGGCTACACCTTC
>TRBV5-1|.|TRBJ2-7|once
CASSLAQGTYEQYF
TGCGCCAGCAGCTTGGCGCAGGGGACCTACGAGCAGTACTTC
>TRBV19|TRBD1|TRBJ1-1|few
CASSKARGDTEAFF
TGTGCCAGTAGTAAGGCCAGGGGGGACACTGAAGCTTTCTTT
>TRBV5-1|.|TRBJ1-4|.
CASSLASGHEKLFF
TGCGCCAGCAGCTTGGCGTCAGGTCATGAAAAACTGTTTTTT
>TRBV29-1|.|TRBJ1-2|.
CSVPDGYTF
TGCAGCGTTCCGGATGGCTACACCTTC
>TRBV5-6|TRBD1|TRBJ1-2|.
CASSSPDSDRAPNYGYTF
TGTGCCAGCAGCTCCCCAGACTCAGACAGGGCCCCTAACTATGGCTACACCTTC
>TRBV7-3|.|TRBJ2-3|.
CASSLSQGLGWDTQYF
TGTGCCAGCAGCTTATCCCAGGGGCTGGGTTGGGATACGCAGTATTTT
>TRBV18|TRBD2|TRBJ2-3|.
CASSGTSGDTQYF
TGTGCCAGCTCAGGGACTAGCGGCGATACGCAGTATTTT
>TRBV7-2|.|TRBJ1-2|.
CASRGGHKSYGYTF
TGTGCCAGCCGGGGGGGACATAAGTCCTATGGCTACACCTTC
>TRBV9|TRBD1|TRBJ2-7|.
CASSGDRGEQYF
TGTGCCAGCAGCGGGGACAGGGGCGAGCAGTACTTC
>TRBV21-1|.|TRBJ1-1|.
CASRREGGRMNTEAFF
TGTGCCAGCAGGAGGGAGGGGGGGCGAATGAACACTGAAGCTTTCTTT
>TRBV6-5|.|TRBJ1-1|.
CASSYSNYRTGEAFF
TGTGCCAGCAGTTACTCGAATTATAGGACGGGGGAAGCTTTCTTT
>TRBV10-3|.|TRBJ2-7|.
CAISAGTGAYEQYF
TGTGCCATCAGTGCCGGGACGGGGGCCTACGAGCAGTACTTC